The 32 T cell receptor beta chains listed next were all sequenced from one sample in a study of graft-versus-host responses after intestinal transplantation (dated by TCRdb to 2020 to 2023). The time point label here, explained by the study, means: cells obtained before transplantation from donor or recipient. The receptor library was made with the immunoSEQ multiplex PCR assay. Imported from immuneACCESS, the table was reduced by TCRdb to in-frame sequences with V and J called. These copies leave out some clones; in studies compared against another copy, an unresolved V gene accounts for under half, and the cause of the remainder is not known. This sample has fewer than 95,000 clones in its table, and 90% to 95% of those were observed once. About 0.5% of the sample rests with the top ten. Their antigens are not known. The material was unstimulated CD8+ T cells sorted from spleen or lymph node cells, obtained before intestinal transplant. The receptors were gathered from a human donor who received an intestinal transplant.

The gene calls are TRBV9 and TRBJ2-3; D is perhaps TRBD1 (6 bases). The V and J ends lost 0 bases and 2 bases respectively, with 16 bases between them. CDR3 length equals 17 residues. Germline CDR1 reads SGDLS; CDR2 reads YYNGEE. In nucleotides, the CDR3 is TGTGCCAGCAGCGTAGCTCTGTCCTGGGGGCCCACAGATACGCAGTATTTT. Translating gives CASSVALSWGPTDTQYF.

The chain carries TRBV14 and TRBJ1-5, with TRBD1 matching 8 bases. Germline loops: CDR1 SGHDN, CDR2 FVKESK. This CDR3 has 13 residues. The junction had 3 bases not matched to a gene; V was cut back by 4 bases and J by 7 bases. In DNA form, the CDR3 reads TGTGCCAGCAGCCTCTGGACAGGGCAGCCCCAGCATTTT. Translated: CASSLWTGQPQHF.

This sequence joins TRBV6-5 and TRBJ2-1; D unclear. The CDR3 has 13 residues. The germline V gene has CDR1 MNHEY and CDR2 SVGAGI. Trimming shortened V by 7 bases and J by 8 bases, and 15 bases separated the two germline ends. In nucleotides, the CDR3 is TGTGCCAGCACGAGTTCCCCCCGGGATGAGCAGTTCTTC. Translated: CASTSSPRDEQFF.

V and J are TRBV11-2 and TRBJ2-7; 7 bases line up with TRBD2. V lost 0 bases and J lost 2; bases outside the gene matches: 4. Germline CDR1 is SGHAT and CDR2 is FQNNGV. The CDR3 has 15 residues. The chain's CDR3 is CASSLDASGTYEQYF. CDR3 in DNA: TGTGCCAGCAGCTTAGACGCTAGCGGAACCTACGAGCAGTACTTC.

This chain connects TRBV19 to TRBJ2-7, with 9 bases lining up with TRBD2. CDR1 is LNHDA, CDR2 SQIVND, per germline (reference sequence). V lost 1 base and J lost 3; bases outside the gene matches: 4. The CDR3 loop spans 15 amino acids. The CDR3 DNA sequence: TGTGCCAGTAGTATAGCACTAGCGGGCGACTACGAGCAGTACTTC. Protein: CASSIALAGDYEQYF.

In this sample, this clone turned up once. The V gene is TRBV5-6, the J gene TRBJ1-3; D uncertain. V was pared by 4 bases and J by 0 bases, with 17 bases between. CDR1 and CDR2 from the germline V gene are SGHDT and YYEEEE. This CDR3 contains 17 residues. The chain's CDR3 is CASSPGCRGCSGNTIYF. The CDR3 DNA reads TGTGCCAGCAGCCCGGGGTGTCGAGGATGCTCTGGAAACACCATATATTTT.

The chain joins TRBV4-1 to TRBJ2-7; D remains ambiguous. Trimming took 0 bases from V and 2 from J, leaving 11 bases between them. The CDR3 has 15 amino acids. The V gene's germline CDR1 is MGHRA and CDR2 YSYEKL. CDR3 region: CASSQDPTETYEQYF. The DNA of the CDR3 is TGCGCCAGCAGCCAAGATCCTACCGAAACCTACGAGCAGTACTTC.

The CDR3 loop is CASTASGTYNEQFF. The CDR3 region has the DNA TGTGCCAGCACTGCTAGCGGGACATACAATGAGCAGTTCTTC. V gene TRBV6-1 combines with J gene TRBJ2-1; 9 bases are a match to TRBD2. V lost 7 bases to trimming and J lost 4 bases; unmatched junction nucleotides: 5. Germline values: CDR1 MNHNS, CDR2 SASEGT. The length of the CDR3 is 14 residues.

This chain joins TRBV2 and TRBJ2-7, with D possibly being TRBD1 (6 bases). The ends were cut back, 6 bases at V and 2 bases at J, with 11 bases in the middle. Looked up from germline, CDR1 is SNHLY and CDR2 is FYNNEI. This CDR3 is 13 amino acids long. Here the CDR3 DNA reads TGTGCCAGCAGCGGGACATCCACCTACGAGCAGTACTTC. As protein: CASSGTSTYEQYF.

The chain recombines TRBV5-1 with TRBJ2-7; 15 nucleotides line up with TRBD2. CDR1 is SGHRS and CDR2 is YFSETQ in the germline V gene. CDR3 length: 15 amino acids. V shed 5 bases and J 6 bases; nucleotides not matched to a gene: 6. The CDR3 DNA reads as TGCGCCAGCAGACGGACTAGCGGGGGGGCCGGCGAGCAGTACTTC. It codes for CASRRTSGGAGEQYF. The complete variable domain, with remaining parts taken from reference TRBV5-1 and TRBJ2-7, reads KAGVTQTPRYLIKTRGQQVTLSCSPISGHRSVSWYQQTPGQGLQFLFEYFSETQRNKGNFPGRFSGRQFSNSRSEMNVSTLELGDSALYLCASRRTSGGAGEQYFGPGTRLTVT.

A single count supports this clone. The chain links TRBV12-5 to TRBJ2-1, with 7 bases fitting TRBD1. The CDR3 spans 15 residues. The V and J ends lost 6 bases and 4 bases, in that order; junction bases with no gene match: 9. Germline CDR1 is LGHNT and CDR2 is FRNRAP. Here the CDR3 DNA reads TGTGCTAGTGGAGGAACCGGGACAGTATACAATGAGCAGTTCTTC. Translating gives CASGGTGTVYNEQFF.

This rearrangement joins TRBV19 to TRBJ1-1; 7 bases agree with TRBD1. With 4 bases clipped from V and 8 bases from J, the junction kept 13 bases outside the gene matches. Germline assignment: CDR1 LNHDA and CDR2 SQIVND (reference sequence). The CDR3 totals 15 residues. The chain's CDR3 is CASSTETGLGSEAFF. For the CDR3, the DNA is TGTGCCAGTAGTACCGAGACAGGGCTCGGGTCCGAAGCTTTCTTT.

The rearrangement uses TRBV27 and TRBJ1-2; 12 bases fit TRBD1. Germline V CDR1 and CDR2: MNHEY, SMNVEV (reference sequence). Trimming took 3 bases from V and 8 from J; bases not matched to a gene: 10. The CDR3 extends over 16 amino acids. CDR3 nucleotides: TGTGCCAGCAGTTTGATCTCCGGGACAGGGGGCTACGGCTACACCTTC. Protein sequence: CASSLISGTGGYGYTF.

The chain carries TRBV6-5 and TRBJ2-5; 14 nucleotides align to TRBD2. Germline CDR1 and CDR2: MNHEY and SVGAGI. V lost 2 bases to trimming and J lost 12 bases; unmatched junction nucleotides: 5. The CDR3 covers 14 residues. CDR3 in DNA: TGTGCCAGCAGTTACGCGGGACTAGCGGGGGTTAAGTACTTC. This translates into CASSYAGLAGVKYF.

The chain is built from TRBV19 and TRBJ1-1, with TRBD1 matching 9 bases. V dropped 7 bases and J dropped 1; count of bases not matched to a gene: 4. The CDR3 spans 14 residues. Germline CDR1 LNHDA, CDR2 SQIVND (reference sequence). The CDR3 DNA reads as TGTGCCAGTACCTTGGGACAGGGGAACACTGAAGCTTTCTTT. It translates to CASTLGQGNTEAFF.

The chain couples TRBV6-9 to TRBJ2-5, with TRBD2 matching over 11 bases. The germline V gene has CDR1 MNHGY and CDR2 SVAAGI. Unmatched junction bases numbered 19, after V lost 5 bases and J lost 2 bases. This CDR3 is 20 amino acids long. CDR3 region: CASSVRQLAGGPSLQETQYF. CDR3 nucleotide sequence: TGTGCCAGCAGTGTAAGACAGTTAGCGGGAGGGCCATCGTTACAAGAGACCCAGTACTTC.

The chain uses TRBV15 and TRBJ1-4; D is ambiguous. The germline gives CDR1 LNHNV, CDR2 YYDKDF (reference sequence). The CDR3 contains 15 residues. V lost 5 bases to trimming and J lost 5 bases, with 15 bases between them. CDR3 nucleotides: TGTGCCACCAGCCCGCAGACACGAATAAATGAAAAACTGTTTTTT. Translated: CATSPQTRINEKLFF.

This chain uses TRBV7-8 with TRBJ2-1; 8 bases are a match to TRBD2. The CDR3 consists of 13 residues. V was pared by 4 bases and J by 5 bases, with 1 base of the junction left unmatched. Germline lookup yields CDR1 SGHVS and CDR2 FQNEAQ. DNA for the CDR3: TGTGCCAGCAGCTCGCGGGGGGACAATGAGCAGTTCTTC. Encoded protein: CASSSRGDNEQFF.

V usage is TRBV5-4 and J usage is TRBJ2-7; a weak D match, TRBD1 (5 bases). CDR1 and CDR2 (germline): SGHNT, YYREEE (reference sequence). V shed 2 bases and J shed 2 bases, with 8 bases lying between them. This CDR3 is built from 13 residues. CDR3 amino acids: CASSFDSAYEQYF. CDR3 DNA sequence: TGTGCCAGCAGCTTCGACAGTGCCTACGAGCAGTACTTC.

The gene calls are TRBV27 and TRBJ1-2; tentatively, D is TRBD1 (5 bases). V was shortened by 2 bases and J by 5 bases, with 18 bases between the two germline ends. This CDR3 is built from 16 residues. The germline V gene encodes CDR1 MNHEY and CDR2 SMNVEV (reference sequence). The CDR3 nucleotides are TGTGCCAGCAGTTTAAGTCCGGGGGGAGTTGGGTATGGCTACACCTTC. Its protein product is CASSLSPGGVGYGYTF.

CDR3 residues: CASSLGPMDNEQFF. CDR3 coding DNA: TGTGCCAGCAGCTTGGGGCCAATGGACAATGAGCAGTTCTTC. The chain employs TRBV5-4 and TRBJ2-1; D ambiguous. The CDR3 spans 14 residues. In germline, CDR1 is SGHNT, CDR2 YYREEE (reference sequence). The V end was cut by 0 bases, the J end by 5 bases, with 9 bases between.

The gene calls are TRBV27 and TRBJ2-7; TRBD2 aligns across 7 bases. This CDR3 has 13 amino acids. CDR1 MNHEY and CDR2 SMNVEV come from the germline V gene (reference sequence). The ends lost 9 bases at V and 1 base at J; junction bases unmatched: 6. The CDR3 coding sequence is TGTGCCAGTGGAGCGGGACGATCCTACGAGCAGTACTTC. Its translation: CASGAGRSYEQYF.

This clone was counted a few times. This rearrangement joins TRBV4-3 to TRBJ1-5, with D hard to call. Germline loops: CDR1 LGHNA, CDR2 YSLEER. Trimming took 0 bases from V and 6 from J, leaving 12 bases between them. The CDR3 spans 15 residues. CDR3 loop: CASSQDLEGSQPQHF. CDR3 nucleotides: TGCGCCAGCAGCCAAGATCTTGAGGGTAGTCAGCCCCAGCATTTT.

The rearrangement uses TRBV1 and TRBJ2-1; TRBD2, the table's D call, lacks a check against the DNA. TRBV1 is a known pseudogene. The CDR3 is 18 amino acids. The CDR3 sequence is CTSSQDHPAGNSYNEQFF. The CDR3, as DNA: TGCACCAGCAGCCAAGATCACCCAGCGGGGAATTCCTACAATGAGCAGTTCTTC.

This CDR3 is CASSQTGTGSSPLHF. The CDR3 DNA follows: TGTGCCAGCAGCCAAACCGGGACAGGGTCCTCACCCCTCCACTTT. This sequence joins TRBV14 and TRBJ1-6; 9 bases fit TRBD1. J was trimmed by 10 bases and V by 2 bases; bases with no gene match: 6. Germline CDR1 SGHDN, CDR2 FVKESK. The CDR3 consists of 15 residues.

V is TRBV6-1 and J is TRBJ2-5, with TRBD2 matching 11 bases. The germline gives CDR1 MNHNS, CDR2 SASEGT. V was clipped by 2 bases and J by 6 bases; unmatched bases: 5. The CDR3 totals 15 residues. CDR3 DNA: TGTGCCAGCAGTGAATTGTCTAGCGGGAGGAAGACCCAGTACTTC. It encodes CASSELSSGRKTQYF.

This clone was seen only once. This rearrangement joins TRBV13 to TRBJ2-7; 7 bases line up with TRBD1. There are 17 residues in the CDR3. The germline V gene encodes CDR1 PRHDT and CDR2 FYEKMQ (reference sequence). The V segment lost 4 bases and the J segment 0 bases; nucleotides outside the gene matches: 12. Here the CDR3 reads CASSSPIQGMGSYEQYF. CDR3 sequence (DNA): TGTGCCAGCAGCTCCCCAATACAGGGGATGGGCTCCTACGAGCAGTACTTC. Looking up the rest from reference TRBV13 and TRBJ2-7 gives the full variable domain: AAGVIQSPRHLIKEKRETATLKCYPIPRHDTVYWYQQGPGQDPQFLISFYEKMQSDKGSIPDRFSAQQFSDYHSELNMSSLELGDSALYFCASSSPIQGMGSYEQYFGPGTRLTVT.

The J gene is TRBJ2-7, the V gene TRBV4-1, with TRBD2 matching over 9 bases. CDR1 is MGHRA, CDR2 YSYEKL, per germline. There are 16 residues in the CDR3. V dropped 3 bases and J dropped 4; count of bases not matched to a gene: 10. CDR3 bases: TGCGCCAGCAGCCAGGGCTTAGCGGGAGTTATTTACGAGCAGTACTTC. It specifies CASSQGLAGVIYEQYF.

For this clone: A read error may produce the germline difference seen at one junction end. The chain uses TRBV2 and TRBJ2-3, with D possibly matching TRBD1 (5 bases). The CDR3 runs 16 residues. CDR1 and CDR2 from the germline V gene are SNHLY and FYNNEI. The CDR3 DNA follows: TGTGCCAGCAGGGAAGGGCAGGGCGCTAGCACAGATACGCAGTATTTT. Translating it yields CASREGQGASTDTQYF. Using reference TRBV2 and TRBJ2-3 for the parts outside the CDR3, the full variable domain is EPEVTQTPSHQVTQMGQEVILRCVPISNHLYFYWYRQILGQKVEFLVSFYNNEISEKSEIFDDQFSVERPDGSNFTLKIRSTKLEDSAMYFCASREGQGASTDTQYFGPGTRLTVL.

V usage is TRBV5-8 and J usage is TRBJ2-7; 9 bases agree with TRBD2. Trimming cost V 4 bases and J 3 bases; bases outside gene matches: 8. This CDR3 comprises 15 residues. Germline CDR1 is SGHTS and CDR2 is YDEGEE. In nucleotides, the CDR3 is TGTGCCAGCAGCACGGGACTAGCAGCTATCTACGAGCAGTACTTC. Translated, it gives CASSTGLAAIYEQYF.

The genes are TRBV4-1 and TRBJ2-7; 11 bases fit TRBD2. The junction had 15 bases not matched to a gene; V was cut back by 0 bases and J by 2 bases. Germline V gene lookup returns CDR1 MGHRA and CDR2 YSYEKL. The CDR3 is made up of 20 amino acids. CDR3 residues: CASSQELGGVTSGNPYEQYF. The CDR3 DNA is TGCGCCAGCAGCCAAGAATTGGGGGGGGTGACTAGCGGGAACCCCTACGAGCAGTACTTC.

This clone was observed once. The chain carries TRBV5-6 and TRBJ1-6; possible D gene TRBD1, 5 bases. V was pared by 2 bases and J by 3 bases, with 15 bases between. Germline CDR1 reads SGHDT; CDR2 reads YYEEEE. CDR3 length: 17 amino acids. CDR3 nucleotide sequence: TGTGCCAGCAGCTTCGTTTTTGGGGGGAGCTATAATTCACCCCTCCACTTT. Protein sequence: CASSFVFGGSYNSPLHF.